The 24 T cell receptor beta chains listed next were all sequenced from one sample in a study of T cell repertoires in cytomegalovirus infection. TCRdb used MiXCR to reprocess the reads, holding one entry per CDR3 protein. The data show 150,000 or so distinct CDR3 sequences, with 23% seen just once and around 9.9% held by the top ten. Sequenced: PBMCs. The receptors here all came from a human donor in good health (CMV status not recorded). Some clones in this sample may be carry-over from other donors' samples.

The chain couples TRBV12-3 or TRBV12-4 to TRBJ2-1; 7 bases match TRBD2. This CDR3 region has 14 residues. Trimming took 8 bases from V and 0 from J; bases not matched to a gene: 4. CDR3: CASGGGSSYNEQFF. The CDR3, as DNA: TGTGCCAGCGGGGGGGGGAGCTCCTACAATGAGCAGTTCTTC.

This clonotype was seen more than once but under ten times. This sequence joins TRBV7-9 and TRBJ2-5; D remains ambiguous. The V gene's germline CDR1 is SEHNR and CDR2 FQNEAQ (reference sequence). CDR3 size: 15 residues. Trimming removed 4 bases at V and 1 base at J, with 13 bases between. CDR3 region: CASSSTSASQETQYF. CDR3 nucleotides: TGTGCCAGCAGCTCCACCTCAGCAAGCCAAGAGACCCAGTACTTC.

This clonotype was counted at least ten times. J is TRBJ2-3 and V is TRBV28; 13 positions match TRBD2. Losses at the gene ends were 6 bases for V and 11 bases for J; bases not matched to a gene: 8. This CDR3 has 14 residues. Germline V gene data show CDR1 as MDHEN and CDR2 as SYDVKM. CDR3 in DNA: TGTGCCAGCAGCCCTACGGGACTAGCGGGATGGCAGTATTTT. Encoded protein: CASSPTGLAGWQYF. Filled out from reference TRBV28 and TRBJ2-3, the complete variable domain reads DVKVTQSSRYLVKRTGEKVFLECVQDMDHENMFWYRQDPGLGLRLIYFSYDVKMKEKGDIPEGYSVSREKKERFSLILESASTNQTSMYLCASSPTGLAGWQYFGPGTRLTVL.

This clonotype was picked up a small number of times. The genes are TRBV5-5 and TRBJ1-5; D is undetermined. Germline-derived CDR1 and CDR2 are SGHKS and YYEKEE (reference sequence). V gave up 4 bases and J gave up 0 bases, with 8 bases separating them. CDR3 length equals 14 residues. The CDR3 DNA sequence: TGTGCCAGCAGCAACGAACATAGCAATCAGCCCCAGCATTTT. Translation: CASSNEHSNQPQHF.

This clonotype was observed many times. The chain combines TRBV24-1 with TRBJ2-1; TRBD2 agrees at 9 bases. This CDR3 spans 16 amino acids. The J segment lost 2 bases and the V segment lost 1 base, leaving 2 bases of the junction unmatched. Germline CDR1 reads KGHDR; CDR2 reads SFDVKD. CDR3 sequence reads: CATSDLGGGAYNEQFF. The CDR3 DNA reads as TGTGCCACCAGTGATTTAGGCGGGGGGGCCTACAATGAGCAGTTCTTC.

In its sample, this clonotype was seen many times. The chain employs TRBV7-2 and TRBJ2-3; D unresolved. The CDR3 is 12 amino acids. The V gene's germline CDR1 is SGHTA and CDR2 FQGNSA. The germline V and J ends were trimmed by 5 bases and 6 bases, with 9 bases remaining between them. The CDR3 spells CASSPSRDTQYF. CDR3 bases: TGTGCCAGCAGCCCCTCACGGGATACGCAGTATTTT.

Ten or more counts support this clonotype. The rearrangement links TRBV2 to TRBJ1-5; 9 nucleotides match TRBD1. The CDR3 spans 16 residues. Per the germline V gene, CDR1 is SNHLY and CDR2 is FYNNEI. J was trimmed by 9 bases and V by 5 bases; bases with no gene match: 14. The CDR3 DNA reads TGTGCCAGCAGTAACAGTGGACAGGGGAGTATATGGCCCCAGCATTTT. Encoded protein: CASSNSGQGSIWPQHF.

This clonotype turned up a few times. The J gene is TRBJ2-6, the V gene TRBV7-2; D may be TRBD2 (6 bases). Trimming removed 1 base from V and 4 bases from J, with 11 bases in between. The germline V gene has CDR1 SGHTA and CDR2 FQGNSA. The CDR3 consists of 16 residues. For the CDR3, the DNA is TGTGCCAGCAGCTTAGGCGGGACGGGAGGGGCCAACGTCCTGACTTTC. This sequence encodes CASSLGGTGGANVLTF.

This clonotype was seen a handful of times. The gene calls are TRBV6-2 or TRBV6-3 and TRBJ2-7; 12 bases line up with TRBD2. Unmatched junction bases numbered 3, after V lost 8 bases and J lost 4 bases. The CDR3 runs to 13 residues. Per germline, CDR1 MNHEY and CDR2 SVGEGT. In DNA, the CDR3 is TGTGCCAGCCGGACTAGCGGGGTATACGAGCAGTACTTC. Its protein is CASRTSGVYEQYF.

Turning to this clonotype: Possible read error: a much larger clone is one base away. The rearrangement uses TRBV7-2 and TRBJ2-2; TRBD2 matches at 10 bases. CDR1 is SGHTA, CDR2 FQGNSA, per germline. This CDR3 has 15 amino acids. For the CDR3, the DNA is TGTGCCAGCGGGTCTAGCGGGAGCGGTACCGAGGAGCTGTTTTTT. Translated: CASGSSGSGTEELFF. Filled out from reference TRBV7-2 and TRBJ2-2, the complete variable domain reads GAGVSQSPSNKVTEKGKDVELRCDPISGHTALYWYRQSLGQGLEFLIYFQGNSAPDKSGLPSDRFSAERTGGSVSTLTIQRTQQEDSAVYLCASGSSGSGTEELFFGEGSRLTVL.

In its sample, this clonotype was seen a few times. Here the CDR3 DNA reads TGTGCCAGCAGCTTAGCGCCCCAGGGGGCAGCTGAAGCTTTCTTT. As protein: CASSLAPQGAAEAFF. V usage is TRBV7-8 and J usage is TRBJ1-1, with 8 positions matching TRBD1. The CDR3 extends over 15 amino acids. Losses at the gene ends were 0 bases for V and 6 bases for J; bases not matched to a gene: 6. CDR1 and CDR2 (germline): SGHVS, FQNEAQ. Complete variable domain (other parts from reference TRBV7-8 and TRBJ1-1): GAGVSQSPRYKVAKRGQDVALRCDPISGHVSLFWYQQALGQGPEFLTYFQNEAQLDKSGLPSDRFFAERPEGSVSTLKIQRTQQEDSAVYLCASSLAPQGAAEAFFGQGTRLTVV.

This clonotype was counted ten times or more. This rearrangement joins TRBV7-9 to TRBJ2-7; 7 bases are a match to TRBD2. CDR3 length: 14 residues. Germline lookup yields CDR1 SEHNR and CDR2 FQNEAQ (reference sequence). Trimming removed 5 bases from V and 5 bases from J; junction bases left unmatched: 9. The CDR3 loop is CASSPVTGLNEQYF. In DNA, the CDR3 is TGTGCCAGCAGCCCTGTAACGGGACTAAACGAGCAGTACTTC.

At least ten counts were recorded for this clonotype. The V call is TRBV7-9, the J call TRBJ2-7; no reliable D call. CDR3 length: 12 residues. V was trimmed by 4 bases and J by 10 bases, leaving 14 bases between them. Germline V gene data show CDR1 as SEHNR and CDR2 as FQNEAQ (reference sequence). The CDR3 sequence is CASSSLSSVQYF. The CDR3 nucleotides read TGTGCCAGCAGCTCATTATCCTCTGTCCAGTACTTC.

There are a few counts of this clonotype. The chain recombines TRBV6-6 with TRBJ1-2; D remains ambiguous. Looked up from germline, CDR1 is MNHNY and CDR2 is SVGAGI (reference sequence). The CDR3 contains 13 residues. The germline V and J ends were trimmed by 6 bases and 8 bases, with 16 bases remaining between them. CDR3 nucleotide sequence: TGTGCCAGCAGAGGGTTCGGCTATTACGGCTACACCTTC. This encodes CASRGFGYYGYTF.

The rearrangement joins TRBV18 to TRBJ1-4; unclear D gene. CDR1 is KGHSH and CDR2 is LQKENI in the germline V gene. The CDR3 sequence is 16 residues long. Trimming removed 9 bases from V and 0 bases from J, with 17 bases in between. This CDR3 reads CASSYEMGATNEKLFF. As DNA, the CDR3 is TGTGCCAGTTCCTACGAAATGGGTGCAACTAATGAAAAACTGTTTTTT.

This clonotype has just a few counts. CDR3 coding DNA: TGTGCCAGCAGTTTTTGGGGGCTAGAGACCCAGTACTTC. Residues: CASSFWGLETQYF. This rearrangement joins TRBV12-3 or TRBV12-4 to TRBJ2-5; tentative D call: TRBD1 (6 bases). Trimming cost V 3 bases and J 4 bases, with 9 bases left between them. The CDR3 contains 13 residues.

This chain links TRBV7-2 with TRBJ1-1, with D uncertain. Trimming stripped 5 bases from V and 3 bases from J, with 7 bases between. CDR3 length: 12 amino acids. CDR1 SGHTA and CDR2 FQGNSA come from the germline V gene. CDR3 coding DNA: TGTGCCAGCAGCCTTGGGTACACTGAAGCTTTCTTT. Translated: CASSLGYTEAFF.

This clonotype was recorded a few times. This sequence joins TRBV3-1 and TRBJ2-7, with TRBD1 matching over 8 bases. Losses at the gene ends were 4 bases for V and 1 base for J; bases not matched to a gene: 6. The CDR3 is made up of 15 amino acids. Germline values: CDR1 LGHDT, CDR2 YNNKEL (reference sequence). The CDR3 region is CASSPPGGWSYEQYF. In DNA form, the CDR3 reads TGTGCCAGCAGCCCCCCAGGGGGCTGGTCCTACGAGCAGTACTTC.

The rearrangement links TRBV6-6 to TRBJ1-5; 9 bases match TRBD1. Trimming took 8 bases from V and 6 from J; bases not matched to a gene: 11. This CDR3 is 15 amino acids long. Germline assignment: CDR1 MNHNY and CDR2 SVGAGI (reference sequence). The CDR3 reads CASQPGDREVQPQHF. The DNA of the CDR3 is TGTGCCAGCCAACCGGGGGACAGGGAGGTTCAGCCCCAGCATTTT.

This clonotype was seen more than once but under ten times. The chain couples TRBV20-1 to TRBJ2-7; tentative D call: TRBD2 (7 bases). Trimming removed 3 bases from V and 7 bases from J, with 13 bases in between. The CDR3 length is 12 residues. Looked up from germline, CDR1 is DFQATT and CDR2 is SNEGSKA (reference sequence). CDR3 in amino acids: CSARGGAQEQYF. The CDR3 DNA follows: TGCAGTGCTAGGGGGGGGGCGCAGGAGCAGTACTTC.

The chain couples TRBV29-1 to TRBJ2-5; D remains ambiguous. The CDR3 contains 14 residues. Trimming shortened V by 0 bases and J by 5 bases, and 13 bases separated the two germline ends. Per germline, CDR1 SQVTM and CDR2 ANQGSEA. This chain's CDR3 is CSVEEPGLGETQYF. The CDR3 bases are TGCAGCGTTGAAGAACCCGGATTGGGGGAGACCCAGTACTTC.

V and J are TRBV12-3 or TRBV12-4 and TRBJ2-1, with TRBD2 matching 9 bases. CDR3 length: 15 residues. The V gene end was trimmed by 4 bases and the J gene end by 3 bases; junction bases not matched to a gene: 4. The CDR3 bases are TGTGCCAGCAGTTATCTAGCGGGAATCTACAATGAGCAGTTCTTC. It codes for CASSYLAGIYNEQFF.

The rearrangement links TRBV4-1 to TRBJ2-5, with D perhaps given as TRBD1 or TRBD2 (5 bases each). V was trimmed by 10 bases and J by 5 bases, leaving 23 bases between them. Germline values: CDR1 MGHRA, CDR2 YSYEKL. This CDR3 comprises 15 residues. The CDR3 protein is CATPPGRLPEETQYF. The CDR3 DNA reads TGCGCCACTCCTCCGGGACGCCTCCCGGAGGAGACCCAGTACTTC.

V and J are TRBV14 and TRBJ2-1; TRBD2 is a possible D gene (5 bases). V was trimmed by 4 bases and J by 0 bases, leaving 16 bases between them. Germline-derived CDR1 and CDR2 are SGHDN and FVKESK. The CDR3 length is 17 residues. The CDR3 nucleotides read TGTGCCAGCAGCCCCCTGGGGATACGGGACTCCTACAATGAGCAGTTCTTC. This translates into CASSPLGIRDSYNEQFF.